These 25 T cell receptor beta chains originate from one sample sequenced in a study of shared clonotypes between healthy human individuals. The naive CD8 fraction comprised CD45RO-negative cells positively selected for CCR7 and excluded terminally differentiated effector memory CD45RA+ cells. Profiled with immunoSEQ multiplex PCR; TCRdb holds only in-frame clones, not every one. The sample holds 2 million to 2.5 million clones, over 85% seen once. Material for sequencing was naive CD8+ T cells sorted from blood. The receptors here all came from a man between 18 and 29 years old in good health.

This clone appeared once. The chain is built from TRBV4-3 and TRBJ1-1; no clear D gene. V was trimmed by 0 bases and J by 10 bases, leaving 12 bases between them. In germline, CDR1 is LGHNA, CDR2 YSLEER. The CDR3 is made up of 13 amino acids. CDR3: CASSQDWGLSAFF. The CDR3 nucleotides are TGCGCCAGCAGCCAAGATTGGGGATTGTCAGCTTTCTTT.

For the CDR3, the DNA is TGTGCCAGCAGTTACGAGGACAGTTCATACAATGAGCAGTTCTTC. This sequence encodes CASSYEDSSYNEQFF. The V gene is TRBV6-6, the J gene TRBJ2-1; TRBD1 is a possible D gene (6 bases). The length of the CDR3 is 15 residues. V was shortened by 2 bases and J by 4 bases, with 12 bases between the two germline ends. Germline values: CDR1 MNHNY, CDR2 SVGAGI (reference sequence).

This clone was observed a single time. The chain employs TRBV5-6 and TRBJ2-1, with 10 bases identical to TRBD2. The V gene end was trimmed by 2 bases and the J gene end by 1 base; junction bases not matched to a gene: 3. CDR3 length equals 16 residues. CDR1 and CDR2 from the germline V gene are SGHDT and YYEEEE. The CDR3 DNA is TGTGCCAGCAGCTTTCCTAGCGGGAGTTCCTACAATGAGCAGTTCTTC. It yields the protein CASSFPSGSSYNEQFF. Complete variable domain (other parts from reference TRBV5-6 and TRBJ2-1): DAGVTQSPTHLIKTRGQQVTLRCSPKSGHDTVSWYQQALGQGPQFIFQYYEEEERQRGNFPDRFSGHQFPNYSSELNVNALLLGDSALYLCASSFPSGSSYNEQFFGPGTRLTVL.

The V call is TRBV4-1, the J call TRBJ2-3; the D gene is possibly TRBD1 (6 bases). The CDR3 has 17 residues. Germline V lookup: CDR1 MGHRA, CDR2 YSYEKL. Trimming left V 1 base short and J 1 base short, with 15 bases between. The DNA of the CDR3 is TGCGCCAGCAGCCAAGGGGTGAGGGGGTGGGGCACAGATACGCAGTATTTT. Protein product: CASSQGVRGWGTDTQYF.

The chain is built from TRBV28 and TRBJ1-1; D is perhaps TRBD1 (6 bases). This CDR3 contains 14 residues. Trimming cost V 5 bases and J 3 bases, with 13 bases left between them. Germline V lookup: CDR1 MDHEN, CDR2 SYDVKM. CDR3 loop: CASSLGQRDTEAFF. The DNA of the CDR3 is TGTGCCAGCAGTCTAGGACAGCGGGACACTGAAGCTTTCTTT.

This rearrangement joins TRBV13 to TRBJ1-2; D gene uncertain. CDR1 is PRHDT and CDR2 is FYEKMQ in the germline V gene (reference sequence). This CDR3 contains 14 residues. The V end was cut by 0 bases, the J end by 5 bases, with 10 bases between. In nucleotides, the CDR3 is TGTGCCAGCAGCTTAGGCTCTAAGATATATGGCTACACCTTC. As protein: CASSLGSKIYGYTF.

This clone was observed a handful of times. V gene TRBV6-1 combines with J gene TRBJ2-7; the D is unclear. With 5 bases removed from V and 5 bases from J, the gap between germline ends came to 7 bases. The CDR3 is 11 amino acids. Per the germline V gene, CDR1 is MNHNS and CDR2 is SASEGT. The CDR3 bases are TGTGCCAGCAGTAGGTGGGACGAGCAGTACTTC. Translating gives CASSRWDEQYF.

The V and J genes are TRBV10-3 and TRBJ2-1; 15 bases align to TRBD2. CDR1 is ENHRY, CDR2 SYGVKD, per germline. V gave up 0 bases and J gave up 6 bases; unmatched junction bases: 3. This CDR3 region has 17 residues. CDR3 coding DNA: TGTGCCATCAGTGAGTCGACGGGACTAGCGGGGGGCAATGAGCAGTTCTTC. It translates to CAISESTGLAGGNEQFF.

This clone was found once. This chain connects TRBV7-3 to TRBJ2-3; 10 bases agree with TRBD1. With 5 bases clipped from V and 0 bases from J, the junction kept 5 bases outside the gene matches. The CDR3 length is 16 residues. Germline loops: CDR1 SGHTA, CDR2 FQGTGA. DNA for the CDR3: TGTGCCAGCAGCGGCGGACAGGGGGGTAGCACAGATACGCAGTATTTT. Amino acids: CASSGGQGGSTDTQYF.

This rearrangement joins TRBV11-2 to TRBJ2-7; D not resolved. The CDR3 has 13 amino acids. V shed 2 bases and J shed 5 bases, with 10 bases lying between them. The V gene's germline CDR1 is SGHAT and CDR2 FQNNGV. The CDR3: CASSLIIGHEQYF. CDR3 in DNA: TGTGCCAGCAGCTTAATTATTGGGCACGAGCAGTACTTC.

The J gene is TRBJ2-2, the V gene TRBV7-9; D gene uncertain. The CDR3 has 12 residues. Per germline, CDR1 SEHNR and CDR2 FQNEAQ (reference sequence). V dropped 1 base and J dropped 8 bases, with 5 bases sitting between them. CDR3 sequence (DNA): TGTGCCAGCAGCTTAGTTTTAGGGGAGCTGTTTTTT. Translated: CASSLVLGELFF.

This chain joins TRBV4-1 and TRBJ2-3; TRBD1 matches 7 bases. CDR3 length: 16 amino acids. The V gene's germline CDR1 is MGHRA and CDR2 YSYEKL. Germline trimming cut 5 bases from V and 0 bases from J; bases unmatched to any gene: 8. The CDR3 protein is CASSIDRASSTDTQYF. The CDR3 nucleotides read TGCGCCAGCAGCATCGACAGGGCCTCGAGCACAGATACGCAGTATTTT.

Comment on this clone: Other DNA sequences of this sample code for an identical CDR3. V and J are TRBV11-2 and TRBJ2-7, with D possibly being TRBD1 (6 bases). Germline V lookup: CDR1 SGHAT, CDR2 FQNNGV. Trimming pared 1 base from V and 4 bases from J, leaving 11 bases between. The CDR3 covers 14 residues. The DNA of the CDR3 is TGTGCCAGCAGCTTAGGGTCAGGGGCGTACGAGCAGTACTTC. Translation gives CASSLGSGAYEQYF.

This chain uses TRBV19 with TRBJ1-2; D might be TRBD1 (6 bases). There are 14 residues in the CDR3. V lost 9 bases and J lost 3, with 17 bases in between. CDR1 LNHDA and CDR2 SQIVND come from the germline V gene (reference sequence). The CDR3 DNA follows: TGTGCCAGCTCGCCCAGGGGATTCGACTATGGCTACACCTTC. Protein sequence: CASSPRGFDYGYTF.

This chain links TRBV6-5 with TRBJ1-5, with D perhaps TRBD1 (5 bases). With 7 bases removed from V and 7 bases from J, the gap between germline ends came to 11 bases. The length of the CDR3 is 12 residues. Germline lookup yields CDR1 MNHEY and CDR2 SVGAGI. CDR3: CASNQGGQPQHF. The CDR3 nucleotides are TGTGCCAGCAACCAGGGAGGGCAGCCCCAGCATTTT.

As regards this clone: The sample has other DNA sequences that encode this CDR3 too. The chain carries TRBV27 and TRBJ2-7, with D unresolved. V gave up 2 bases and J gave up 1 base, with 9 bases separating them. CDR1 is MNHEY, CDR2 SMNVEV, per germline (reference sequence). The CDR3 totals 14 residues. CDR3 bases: TGTGCCAGCAGTTTAGGCGGAGTATCCTACGAGCAGTACTTC. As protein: CASSLGGVSYEQYF.

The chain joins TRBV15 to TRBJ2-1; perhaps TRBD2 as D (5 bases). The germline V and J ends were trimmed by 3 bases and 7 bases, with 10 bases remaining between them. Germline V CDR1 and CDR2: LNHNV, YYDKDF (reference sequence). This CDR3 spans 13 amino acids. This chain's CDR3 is CATSSFPGNEQFF. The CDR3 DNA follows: TGTGCCACCAGCAGTTTCCCGGGGAATGAGCAGTTCTTC.

As DNA, the CDR3 is TGCGCCAGCAGTGAGTCGGGAGGGGACGAGCAGTACTTC. The encoded protein is CASSESGGDEQYF. The V and J genes are TRBV10-2 and TRBJ2-7; 7 positions match TRBD2. The J segment lost 5 bases and the V segment lost 0 bases, leaving 1 base of the junction unmatched. Germline CDR1 reads WSHSY; CDR2 reads SAAADI. The CDR3 contains 13 residues.

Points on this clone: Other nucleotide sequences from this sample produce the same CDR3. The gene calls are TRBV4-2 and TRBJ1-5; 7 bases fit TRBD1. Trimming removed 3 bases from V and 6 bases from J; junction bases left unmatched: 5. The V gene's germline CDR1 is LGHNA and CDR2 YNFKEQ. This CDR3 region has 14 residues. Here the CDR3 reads CASSHGQAGQPQHF. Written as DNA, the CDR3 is TGTGCCAGCAGCCACGGACAGGCGGGTCAGCCCCAGCATTTT.

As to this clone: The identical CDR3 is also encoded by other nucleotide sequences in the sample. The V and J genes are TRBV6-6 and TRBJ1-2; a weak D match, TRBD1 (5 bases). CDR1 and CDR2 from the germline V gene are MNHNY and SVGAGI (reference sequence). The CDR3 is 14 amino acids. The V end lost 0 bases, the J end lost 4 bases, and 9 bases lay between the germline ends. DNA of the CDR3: TGTGCCAGCAGTTACTCGGAGGGGTTCTATGGCTACACCTTC. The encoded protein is CASSYSEGFYGYTF.

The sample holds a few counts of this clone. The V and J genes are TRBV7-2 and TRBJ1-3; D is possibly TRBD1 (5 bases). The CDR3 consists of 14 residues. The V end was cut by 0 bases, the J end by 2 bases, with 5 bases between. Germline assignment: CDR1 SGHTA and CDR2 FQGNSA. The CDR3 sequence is CASSLAGAGNTIYF. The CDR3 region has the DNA TGTGCCAGCAGCTTAGCAGGGGCTGGAAACACCATATATTTT.

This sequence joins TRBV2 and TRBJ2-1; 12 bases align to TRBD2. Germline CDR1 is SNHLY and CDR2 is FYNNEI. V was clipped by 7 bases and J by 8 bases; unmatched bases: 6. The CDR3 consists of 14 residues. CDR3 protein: CASTPGLAGDEQFF. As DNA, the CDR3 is TGTGCCAGCACCCCGGGACTAGCGGGCGATGAGCAGTTCTTC.

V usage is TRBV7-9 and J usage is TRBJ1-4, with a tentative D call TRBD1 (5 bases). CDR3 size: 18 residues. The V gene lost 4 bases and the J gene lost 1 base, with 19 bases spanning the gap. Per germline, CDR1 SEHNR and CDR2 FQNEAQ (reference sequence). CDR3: CASSSPGRLIVTNEKLFF. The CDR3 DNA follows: TGTGCCAGCAGCTCCCCGGGACGGCTTATAGTAACTAATGAAAAACTGTTTTTT.

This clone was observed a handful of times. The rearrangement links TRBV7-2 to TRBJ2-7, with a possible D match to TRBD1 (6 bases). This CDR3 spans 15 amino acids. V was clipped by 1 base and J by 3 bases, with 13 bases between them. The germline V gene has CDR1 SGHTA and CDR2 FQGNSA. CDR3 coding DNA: TGTGCCAGCAGCTTAGGGGACAATCCGTTCTACGAGCAGTACTTC. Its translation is CASSLGDNPFYEQYF.

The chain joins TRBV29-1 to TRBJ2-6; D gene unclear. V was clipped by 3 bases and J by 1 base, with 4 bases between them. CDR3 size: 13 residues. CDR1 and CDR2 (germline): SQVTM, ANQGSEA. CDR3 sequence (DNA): TGCAGCGTTGAGGGGTCTGGGGCCAACGTCCTGACTTTC. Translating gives CSVEGSGANVLTF.